The next 8 T cell receptor beta chains were all read from a single sample in a study of CD8 T cells in ankylosing spondylitis. TCRdb fed the 5' RACE reads into MiXCR, producing one record per CDR3 protein. The table includes 150,000 to 200,000 distinct CDR3 sequences, 30% to 35% detected once. The sequenced sample consisted of synovial fluid, either unsorted or a sorted T cell fraction (not recorded which). Receptors were obtained from a male donor with ankylosing spondylitis.

This chain joins TRBV20-1 and TRBJ2-7; 7 nucleotides line up with TRBD2. Germline V lookup: CDR1 DFQATT, CDR2 SNEGSKA (reference sequence). CDR3 length: 13 residues. Losses at the gene ends were 1 base for V and 5 bases for J; bases not matched to a gene: 5. Here the CDR3 reads CSARVVRGDEQYF. In nucleotides, the CDR3 is TGCAGTGCTAGAGTGGTTCGGGGGGACGAGCAGTACTTC.

This clonotype occurred a few times. The rearrangement links TRBV27 to TRBJ1-4; 8 positions match TRBD1. The CDR3 covers 14 residues. V lost 5 bases and J lost 7; bases outside the gene matches: 6. The germline CDR1 and CDR2 sequences are MNHEY and SMNVEV (reference sequence). The CDR3 nucleotides are TGTGCCAGCAGTCGGACAGGGTTGGCTGAAAAACTGTTTTTT. It codes for CASSRTGLAEKLFF.

The chain combines TRBV5-1 with TRBJ2-2; D is perhaps TRBD1 or TRBD2 (5 bases each). V was trimmed by 4 bases and J by 1 base, leaving 11 bases between them. Germline V CDR1 and CDR2: SGHRS, YFSETQ. The CDR3 loop spans 15 amino acids. DNA for the CDR3: TGCGCCAGCAGCCCCGGGACGATGAACACCGGGGAGCTGTTTTTT. Encoded protein: CASSPGTMNTGELFF. Complete variable domain (other parts from reference TRBV5-1 and TRBJ2-2): KAGVTQTPRYLIKTRGQQVTLSCSPISGHRSVSWYQQTPGQGLQFLFEYFSETQRNKGNFPGRFSGRQFSNSRSEMNVSTLELGDSALYLCASSPGTMNTGELFFGEGSRLTVL.

This chain uses TRBV5-1 with TRBJ2-1; 8 nucleotides match TRBD2. V shed 1 base and J 6 bases; nucleotides not matched to a gene: 6. Germline V gene data show CDR1 as SGHRS and CDR2 as YFSETQ. The CDR3 is 15 amino acids. This chain's CDR3 is CASSLTSGGPNEQFF. CDR3 coding DNA: TGCGCCAGCAGCTTGACCAGCGGGGGCCCCAATGAGCAGTTCTTC.

The chain carries TRBV20-1 and TRBJ1-2; 7 nucleotides line up with TRBD1. V lost 4 bases and J lost 6; bases outside the gene matches: 11. The CDR3 length is 14 residues. CDR1 is DFQATT, CDR2 SNEGSKA, per germline (reference sequence). The chain's CDR3 is CSAILGQARDGYTF. The CDR3 DNA reads as TGCAGTGCTATCCTAGGACAGGCTCGGGATGGCTACACCTTC.

The chain carries TRBV27 and TRBJ1-4; no clear D gene. With 3 bases removed from V and 5 bases from J, the gap between germline ends came to 10 bases. The germline gives CDR1 MNHEY, CDR2 SMNVEV (reference sequence). The CDR3 is made up of 14 amino acids. The CDR3 loop is CASSFWGGNEKLFF. The CDR3 DNA sequence: TGTGCCAGCAGTTTTTGGGGAGGCAATGAAAAACTGTTTTTT.

The J gene is TRBJ2-7, the V gene TRBV11-2; 7 bases are shared with TRBD1. Trimming removed 2 bases from V and 4 bases from J; junction bases left unmatched: 2. The CDR3 sequence is 13 residues long. CDR1 is SGHAT and CDR2 is FQNNGV in the germline V gene. CDR3 DNA: TGTGCCAGCAGCTTACACAGGGGATACGAGCAGTACTTC. Protein product: CASSLHRGYEQYF. Drawing the rest from reference TRBV11-2 and TRBJ2-7, the complete variable domain is EAGVAQSPRYKIIEKRQSVAFWCNPISGHATLYWYQQILGQGPKLLIQFQNNGVVDDSQLPKDRFSAERLKGVDSTLKIQPAKLEDSAVYLCASSLHRGYEQYFGPGTRLTVT.

The chain recombines TRBV20-1 with TRBJ2-1; D gene uncertain. V dropped 0 bases and J dropped 5 bases, with 8 bases sitting between them. There are 13 residues in the CDR3. The germline gives CDR1 DFQATT, CDR2 SNEGSKA (reference sequence). The CDR3 DNA reads as TGCAGTGCTAGAGAAGAACCCCACAATGAGCAGTTCTTC. It codes for CSAREEPHNEQFF.